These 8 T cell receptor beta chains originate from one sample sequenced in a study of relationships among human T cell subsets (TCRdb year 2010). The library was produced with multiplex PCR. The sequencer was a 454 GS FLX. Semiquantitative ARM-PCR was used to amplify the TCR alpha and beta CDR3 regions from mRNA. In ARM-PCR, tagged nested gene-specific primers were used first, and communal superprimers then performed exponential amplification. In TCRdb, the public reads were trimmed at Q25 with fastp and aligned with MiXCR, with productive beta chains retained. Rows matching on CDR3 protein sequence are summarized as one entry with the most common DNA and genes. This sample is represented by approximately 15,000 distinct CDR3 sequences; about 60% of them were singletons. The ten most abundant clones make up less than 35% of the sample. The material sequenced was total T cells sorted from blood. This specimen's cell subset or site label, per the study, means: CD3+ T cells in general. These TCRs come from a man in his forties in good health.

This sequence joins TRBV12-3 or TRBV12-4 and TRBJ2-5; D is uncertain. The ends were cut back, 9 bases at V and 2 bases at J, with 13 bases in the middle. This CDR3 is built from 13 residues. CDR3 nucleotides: TGTGCCAGTTGGGCCCCGCCTCAAGAGACCCAGTACTTC. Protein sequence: CASWAPPQETQYF.

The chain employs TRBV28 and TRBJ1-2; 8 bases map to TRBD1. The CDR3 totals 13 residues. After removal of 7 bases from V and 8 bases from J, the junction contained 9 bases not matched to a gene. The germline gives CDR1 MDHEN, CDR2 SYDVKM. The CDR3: CASNRQGAQGYTF. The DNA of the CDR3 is TGTGCCAGCAACCGCCAGGGGGCGCAGGGCTACACCTTC.

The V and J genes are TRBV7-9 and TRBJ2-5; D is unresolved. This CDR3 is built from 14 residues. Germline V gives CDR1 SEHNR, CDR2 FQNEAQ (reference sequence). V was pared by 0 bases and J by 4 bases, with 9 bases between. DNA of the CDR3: TGTGCCAGCAGCTTAGCTTTGGGTGGAGAGACCCAGTACTTC. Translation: CASSLALGGETQYF.

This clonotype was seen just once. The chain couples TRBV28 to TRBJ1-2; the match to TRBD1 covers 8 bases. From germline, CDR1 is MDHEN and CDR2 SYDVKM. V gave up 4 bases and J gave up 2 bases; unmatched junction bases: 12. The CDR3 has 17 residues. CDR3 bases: TGTGCCAGCAGTTCCCAAACCACTACAGGGGGGAACTATGGCTACACCTTC. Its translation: CASSSQTTTGGNYGYTF.

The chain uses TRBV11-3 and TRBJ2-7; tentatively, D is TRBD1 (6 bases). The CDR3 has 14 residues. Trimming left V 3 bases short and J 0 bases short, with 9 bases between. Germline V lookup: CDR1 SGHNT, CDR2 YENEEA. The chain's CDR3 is CASSLDSGSYEQYF. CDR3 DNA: TGTGCCAGCAGCTTGGACAGCGGCTCCTACGAGCAGTACTTC.

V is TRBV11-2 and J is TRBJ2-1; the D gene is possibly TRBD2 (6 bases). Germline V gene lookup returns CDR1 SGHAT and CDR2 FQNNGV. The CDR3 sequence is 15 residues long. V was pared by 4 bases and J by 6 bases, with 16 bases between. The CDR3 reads CASSSDQTSTNEQFF. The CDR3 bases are TGTGCCAGCAGCTCCGATCAGACTAGTACCAATGAGCAGTTCTTC.

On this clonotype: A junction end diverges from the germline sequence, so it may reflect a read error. CDR3 nucleotides: TGTGCTAGCAGGGCGGACGGTCGGGAGAATCAGCCCCAGCATTTT. Amino acid sequence: CASRADGRENQPQHF. The rearrangement links TRBV12-3 or TRBV12-4 to TRBJ1-5, with a weak D call TRBD1 (5 bases). The CDR3 contains 15 residues.

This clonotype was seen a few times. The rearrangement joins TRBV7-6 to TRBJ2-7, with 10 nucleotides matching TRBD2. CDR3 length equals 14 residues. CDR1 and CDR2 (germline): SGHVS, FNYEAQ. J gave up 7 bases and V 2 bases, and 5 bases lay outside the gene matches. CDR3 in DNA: TGTGCCAGCAGCTTATCTAGCGGGAGTGGAGAGCAGTACTTC. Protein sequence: CASSLSSGSGEQYF. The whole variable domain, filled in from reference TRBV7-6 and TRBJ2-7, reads GAGVSQSPRYKVTKRGQDVALRCDPISGHVSLYWYRQALGQGPEFLTYFNYEAQQDKSGLPNDRFSAERPEGSISTLTIQRTEQRDSAMYRCASSLSSGSGEQYFGPGTRLTVT.